This is a list of T cell receptor beta chains from one sample in a study of blood T cell repertoires in COVID-19. Sequencing was performed with immunoSEQ multiplex PCR; in TCRdb, only in-frame clones are kept and a portion is missing. In the table there are under 200,000 clones, around 84% of which are singletons. Sequenced input: peripheral blood. The source is a woman between 65 and 79 years old with COVID-19, enrolled during active disease. Both conserved end residues are part of each CDR3. A D gene is named only where the DNA matches it firmly. Not every row has a clone size; where given, it reads once, few, many or a size class.

d_call: TRBD2
clone_size: .
j_call: TRBJ2-1
v_call: TRBV3-1/TRBV3-2
cdr3_nt: TGTGCCAGCAGCGGCGGACTAGCGGGACAATTCTCCTTGGATGAGCAGTTCTTC
cdr3_aa: CASSGGLAGQFSLDEQFF

d_call: TRBD1
clone_size: few
j_call: TRBJ1-2
v_call: TRBV28
cdr3_nt: TGTGCCATCCCAAAGACAGGGGAGCGAAATGGTGGCTACACCTTC
cdr3_aa: CAIPKTGERNGGYTF

d_call: TRBD2
clone_size: once
j_call: TRBJ2-1
v_call: TRBV7-3
cdr3_nt: TGTGCCAGCAGCCCCGACGGGGGGGCTCCGAATGAGCAGTTCTTC
cdr3_aa: CASSPDGGAPNEQFF

d_call: .
clone_size: once
j_call: TRBJ2-1
v_call: TRBV3-1/TRBV3-2
cdr3_nt: TGTGCCAGCAGCCAGACACGGCGCCCAAATGAGCAGTTCTTC
cdr3_aa: CASSQTRRPNEQFF

d_call: .
clone_size: .
j_call: TRBJ2-1
v_call: TRBV14
cdr3_nt: TGTGCCAGCAGCCAGCCGGGACTGTCCTACAATGAGCAGTTCTTC
cdr3_aa: CASSQPGLSYNEQFF

d_call: TRBD1
clone_size: .
j_call: TRBJ2-2
v_call: TRBV28
cdr3_nt: TGTGCCAGCAGTCAGGGACAGGGTAGGATCGGGGAGCTGTTTTTT
cdr3_aa: CASSQGQGRIGELFF

d_call: TRBD1
clone_size: .
j_call: TRBJ2-7
v_call: TRBV2
cdr3_nt: TGTGCCAGCAGTTCGGACAGGGGGGCTTTTTACGAGCAGTACTTC
cdr3_aa: CASSSDRGAFYEQYF

d_call: .
clone_size: .
j_call: TRBJ2-1
v_call: TRBV19
cdr3_nt: TGTGCCAGTAGCCACTCGGCGGGTCCTATTAATGAGCAGTTCTTC
cdr3_aa: CASSHSAGPINEQFF

d_call: TRBD1
clone_size: .
j_call: TRBJ1-4
v_call: TRBV5-1
cdr3_nt: TGCGCCAGCAGCTTGGTAGGGGACAGACAGGAAAAACTGTTTTTT
cdr3_aa: CASSLVGDRQEKLFF

d_call: .
clone_size: .
j_call: TRBJ2-3
v_call: TRBV28
cdr3_nt: TGTGCCAGCAGCGCCGGGACAGATACGCAGTATTTT
cdr3_aa: CASSAGTDTQYF

d_call: TRBD1
clone_size: .
j_call: TRBJ1-3
v_call: TRBV5-1
cdr3_nt: TGCGCCAGCAGCAGTACCGGGACAGTTAGTGGAAACACCATATATTTT
cdr3_aa: CASSSTGTVSGNTIYF

d_call: TRBD1
clone_size: .
j_call: TRBJ1-3
v_call: TRBV11-2
cdr3_nt: TGTGCCAGCAGCTTAACCAGGGGGCGAAACACCATATATTTT
cdr3_aa: CASSLTRGRNTIYF

d_call: .
clone_size: few
j_call: TRBJ2-1
v_call: TRBV4-1
cdr3_nt: TGCGCCAGCAGCCAAGAAGGGGGTCCCCCCTACAATGAGCAGTTCTTC
cdr3_aa: CASSQEGGPPYNEQFF

d_call: .
clone_size: .
j_call: TRBJ1-4
v_call: TRBV2
cdr3_nt: TGTGCCAGCAGTGAGCAACAGGCTGAAAAACTGTTTTTT
cdr3_aa: CASSEQQAEKLFF